This passage covers 20 T cell receptor beta chains from one sample sequenced in a study of cytomegalovirus exposure and HLA in healthy donors. Some clones are missing from TCRdb's copy, which holds only in-frame ones; the method was immunoSEQ multiplex PCR. In the table there are approximately 82,000 clones, 90% to 95% of which are singletons. The material sequenced was PBMCs. These receptors came from a woman between 18 and 30 years old in good health and CMV-seronegative.

V is TRBV7-2 and J is TRBJ1-2; 8 bases agree with TRBD1. The V and J ends lost 5 bases and 8 bases, in that order; junction bases with no gene match: 7. CDR1 is SGHTA, CDR2 FQGNSA, per germline. The CDR3 runs 13 residues. In nucleotides, the CDR3 is TGTGCCAGCAGCGAACGGACAGGGTTCGGCTACACCTTC. Translation gives CASSERTGFGYTF.

V usage is TRBV19 and J usage is TRBJ2-2, with no clear D. Germline CDR1 LNHDA, CDR2 SQIVND (reference sequence). Trimming left V 5 bases short and J 1 base short, with 8 bases between. The CDR3 sequence is 14 residues long. The CDR3 DNA follows: TGTGCCAGTAGTTTTGCGGTGAACACCGGGGAGCTGTTTTTT. Amino acid sequence: CASSFAVNTGELFF.

The chain links TRBV9 to TRBJ1-2, with D maybe TRBD1 (6 bases). The germline CDR1 and CDR2 sequences are SGDLS and YYNGEE. V dropped 4 bases and J dropped 2 bases, with 15 bases sitting between them. This CDR3 is 15 amino acids long. The CDR3 loop is CASSPYRDQNYGYTF. CDR3 DNA: TGTGCCAGCAGCCCATACAGGGATCAGAACTATGGCTACACCTTC.

The rearrangement joins TRBV10-1 to TRBJ2-7, with TRBD1 matching 9 bases. In germline, CDR1 is WNHNN, CDR2 SYGVQD (reference sequence). The V and J ends lost 6 bases and 1 base, in that order; junction bases with no gene match: 7. CDR3 length: 15 residues. In DNA, the CDR3 is TGCGCCAGCAGCCAGTCCGGGACAGGGTCCTACGAGCAGTACTTC. This codes for CASSQSGTGSYEQYF.

CDR3 in amino acids: CASSRRSSGASSYEQYF. The CDR3 DNA sequence: TGTGCCAGCAGCAGACGGTCCAGCGGGGCGAGCTCCTACGAGCAGTACTTC. The genes are TRBV5-6 and TRBJ2-7; 7 bases agree with TRBD2. The germline V gene has CDR1 SGHDT and CDR2 YYEEEE. Germline trimming cut 4 bases from V and 0 bases from J; bases unmatched to any gene: 13. The length of the CDR3 is 17 residues.

V gene TRBV2 combines with J gene TRBJ2-7; 7 nucleotides match TRBD1. The length of the CDR3 is 13 residues. J gave up 6 bases and V 5 bases, and 7 bases lay outside the gene matches. The germline CDR1 and CDR2 sequences are SNHLY and FYNNEI. The CDR3 DNA follows: TGTGCCAGCAGTTCCGACAGGGACGGCGAGCAGTACTTC. It translates to CASSSDRDGEQYF.

The rearrangement links TRBV6-1 to TRBJ2-5; 7 nucleotides align to TRBD1. The CDR3 is 14 amino acids. Germline CDR1 is MNHNS and CDR2 is SASEGT. With 5 bases clipped from V and 1 base from J, the junction kept 4 bases outside the gene matches. CDR3 sequence reads: CASSSRQGQETQYF. DNA for the CDR3: TGTGCCAGCAGTTCCCGACAGGGCCAAGAGACCCAGTACTTC.

The V and J genes are TRBV9 and TRBJ1-3; 9 positions match TRBD1. CDR3 length: 20 amino acids. Germline lookup yields CDR1 SGDLS and CDR2 YYNGEE. V shed 0 bases and J 0 bases; nucleotides not matched to a gene: 13. The CDR3 spells CASSVGLRTGAFTSGNTIYF. CDR3 nucleotide sequence: TGTGCCAGCAGCGTAGGTCTGAGGACAGGGGCCTTTACCTCTGGAAACACCATATATTTT.

This chain uses TRBV29-1 with TRBJ1-5; unclear D gene. Trimming shortened V by 6 bases and J by 3 bases, and 12 bases separated the two germline ends. Germline V lookup: CDR1 SQVTM, CDR2 ANQGSEA. The CDR3 is 13 residues long. CDR3 nucleotide sequence: TGCAGCGTCCCCGCTGGGCCCAATCAGCCCCAGCATTTT. Amino acid sequence: CSVPAGPNQPQHF.

This clone was seen only once. The gene calls are TRBV4-1 and TRBJ1-2, with 7 bases matching TRBD1. The germline CDR1 and CDR2 sequences are MGHRA and YSYEKL. J gave up 5 bases and V 2 bases, and 8 bases lay outside the gene matches. The CDR3 contains 15 residues. CDR3 protein: CASSQPGQNFYGYTF. The CDR3 DNA is TGCGCCAGCAGCCAACCGGGACAGAATTTTTATGGCTACACCTTC.

This sequence joins TRBV29-1 and TRBJ1-1, with 9 bases that match TRBD1. Trimming cost V 5 bases and J 2 bases; bases outside gene matches: 9. Per the germline V gene, CDR1 is SQVTM and CDR2 is ANQGSEA. The CDR3 is 15 residues long. CDR3 region: CSVTSGQGFNTEAFF. Written as DNA, the CDR3 is TGCAGCGTTACATCGGGACAGGGCTTTAACACTGAAGCTTTCTTT.

This clone was counted once. The V gene is TRBV5-6, the J gene TRBJ2-7; 9 bases are a match to TRBD1. CDR3 length: 16 residues. Germline lookup yields CDR1 SGHDT and CDR2 YYEEEE. Trimming at V came to 3 bases and at J to 4 bases, leaving 11 bases not matched to a gene. CDR3 amino acids: CASSSGGQGKRYEQYF. The DNA of the CDR3 is TGTGCCAGCAGCTCGGGAGGACAGGGGAAAAGGTACGAGCAGTACTTC.

The sample holds one count of this clone. The chain couples TRBV4-1 to TRBJ2-3; TRBD2 is a possible D gene (6 bases). The V and J ends lost 0 bases and 2 bases respectively, with 12 bases between them. Germline CDR1 MGHRA, CDR2 YSYEKL. The CDR3 extends over 16 amino acids. CDR3: CASSQDMEGPTDTQYF. The CDR3 nucleotides read TGCGCCAGCAGCCAAGATATGGAGGGCCCCACAGATACGCAGTATTTT.

V gene TRBV19 combines with J gene TRBJ2-5; D is undetermined. There are 15 residues in the CDR3. Germline values: CDR1 LNHDA, CDR2 SQIVND (reference sequence). The V end lost 1 base, the J end lost 5 bases, and 14 bases lay between the germline ends. This CDR3 reads CASSIGIFPRETQYF. The CDR3 DNA follows: TGTGCCAGTAGTATAGGTATCTTTCCCCGGGAGACCCAGTACTTC.

The chain joins TRBV29-1 to TRBJ2-2; tentatively, D is TRBD2 (6 bases). CDR1 is SQVTM, CDR2 ANQGSEA, per germline. The CDR3 contains 15 residues. The V gene lost 7 bases and the J gene lost 2 bases, with 17 bases spanning the gap. DNA for the CDR3: TGCAGCGGACTAGAAGGGACTGCCAACACCGGGGAGCTGTTTTTT. Translation: CSGLEGTANTGELFF.

This chain joins TRBV4-1 and TRBJ2-7; 9 bases line up with TRBD1. The V segment lost 9 bases and the J segment 5 bases; nucleotides outside the gene matches: 8. The CDR3 has 13 amino acids. From germline, CDR1 is MGHRA and CDR2 YSYEKL. CDR3 residues: CASVGQGSHEQYF. The CDR3 bases are TGCGCCAGTGTCGGACAGGGGTCCCACGAGCAGTACTTC.

The chain couples TRBV6-5 to TRBJ2-7, with 11 nucleotides matching TRBD1. This CDR3 is built from 14 residues. The germline V gene encodes CDR1 MNHEY and CDR2 SVGAGI. Losses at the gene ends were 6 bases for V and 5 bases for J; bases not matched to a gene: 6. CDR3: CASRKDRGRNEQYF. DNA for the CDR3: TGTGCCAGCAGGAAGGACAGGGGGCGTAACGAGCAGTACTTC.

This chain links TRBV7-2 with TRBJ2-3, with 7 bases identical to TRBD1. The CDR3 extends over 14 amino acids. Germline CDR1 reads SGHTA; CDR2 reads FQGNSA. V shed 5 bases, J shed 2 bases, and the junction held 4 bases outside the gene matches. CDR3 nucleotide sequence: TGTGCCAGCAGCCCCGACAGGGACACAGATACGCAGTATTTT. This translates into CASSPDRDTDTQYF.

This clone was recorded only once. The chain couples TRBV5-1 to TRBJ1-2; 9 positions agree with TRBD1. Germline V gives CDR1 SGHRS, CDR2 YFSETQ. This CDR3 is built from 16 residues. The V and J ends lost 1 base and 4 bases, in that order; junction bases with no gene match: 8. CDR3 in DNA: TGCGCCAGCAGCTTGTTATCGGACAGGGGAGGCTATGGCTACACCTTC. Amino acid sequence: CASSLLSDRGGYGYTF.

This clone was seen only once. The gene calls are TRBV30 and TRBJ1-1, with 7 bases matching TRBD1. This CDR3 comprises 14 residues. The germline V gene has CDR1 GTSNPN and CDR2 SVGIG (reference sequence). V shed 0 bases, J shed 4 bases, and the junction held 5 bases outside the gene matches. The CDR3 nucleotides are TGTGCCTGGAGTGTCGGGGCAGGGGGCACTGAAGCTTTCTTT. As protein: CAWSVGAGGTEAFF.